This note documents a single T cell receptor beta chain sequence. What it binds is not known. CDR3 length: 15 residues. V lost 1 base to trimming and J lost 2 bases, with 12 bases between them. Germline lookup yields CDR1 SNHLY and CDR2 FYNNEI. Sequenced by immunoSEQ multiplex PCR; TCRdb stores in-frame clones only, minus some. This table holds around 79,000 clones, more than 85% found once. This entry is derived from a study of OX40 agonist ivuxolimab in advanced cancers. Study-level findings and limits: Relative to CD4+, CD8+ T cells held more expanded clones on average.

The chain combines TRBV2 with TRBJ2-7; D is perhaps TRBD1 or TRBD2 (5 bases each). This clonotype was sampled from an adult with an advanced solid tumor such as melanoma, head and neck, liver or kidney cancer. The sample here was CD4+ or CD8+ T cells sorted from blood, taken in a trial of the OX40 agonist ivuxolimab. Here the CDR3 reads CASSEVGESTYEQYF. The CDR3 bases are TGTGCCAGCAGTGAAGTGGGGGAATCAACCTACGAGCAGTACTTC.